Each of the 5 T cell receptor beta chains below was sequenced from the same sample in a study of OX40 agonist ivuxolimab in advanced cancers. Using immunoSEQ multiplex PCR, the repertoire was profiled, and TCRdb retains in-frame clones only, with some absent. The sample includes tens of thousands of clones, roughly 92% of them seen just once. The specimen was CD4+ or CD8+ T cells sorted from blood, collected in a trial of the OX40 agonist ivuxolimab. All receptors derive from an adult with an advanced solid tumor such as melanoma, head and neck, liver or kidney cancer.

V usage is TRBV6-6 and J usage is TRBJ1-6, with TRBD1 identical over 7 bases. Germline V gives CDR1 MNHNY, CDR2 SVGAGI (reference sequence). The trim removed 8 bases at V and 7 bases at J, leaving 5 bases unmatched. The length of the CDR3 is 13 residues. The CDR3: CASGIRGNSPLHF. CDR3 DNA sequence: TGTGCCAGCGGGATCAGGGGGAATTCACCCCTCCACTTT.

V usage is TRBV6-5 and J usage is TRBJ2-7, with 13 positions matching TRBD2. J gave up 0 bases and V 5 bases, and 1 base lay outside the gene matches. The germline V gene encodes CDR1 MNHEY and CDR2 SVGAGI. The CDR3 runs to 15 residues. For the CDR3, the DNA is TGTGCCAGCAGTGGGACTAGCGGGGCCTCCTACGAGCAGTACTTC. Encoded protein: CASSGTSGASYEQYF.

The gene calls are TRBV7-8 and TRBJ1-1; D may be TRBD1 (6 bases). The CDR3 length is 16 residues. CDR1 SGHVS and CDR2 FQNEAQ come from the germline V gene. V lost 1 base and J lost 1, with 13 bases in between. The CDR3 sequence is CASSLVAGTPNTEAFF. In nucleotides, the CDR3 is TGTGCCAGCAGCTTAGTGGCCGGGACACCGAACACTGAAGCTTTCTTT.

This clone was recorded a few times. This chain connects TRBV30 to TRBJ1-1; D not resolved. CDR1 is GTSNPN and CDR2 is SVGIG in the germline V gene (reference sequence). The ends were cut back, 5 bases at V and 0 bases at J, with 7 bases in the middle. The CDR3 is 12 residues long. CDR3 DNA sequence: TGTGCCTGGGGACTGATGAACACTGAAGCTTTCTTT. Residues: CAWGLMNTEAFF.

The V gene is TRBV2, the J gene TRBJ2-3; no clear D gene. The germline V gene has CDR1 SNHLY and CDR2 FYNNEI. The CDR3 is 12 amino acids. The V and J ends lost 4 bases and 5 bases respectively, with 7 bases between them. The CDR3 spells CASSVRQDTQYF. DNA of the CDR3: TGTGCCAGCAGTGTAAGACAAGATACGCAGTATTTT.